This T cell receptor (beta chain) stems from a study of T cell responses to AZD1222 COVID-19 vaccine. Study results and limitations: There were mostly white British donors and more females than males, and clonal diversity was possibly underestimated.

Of note for this clone: Its antigen is not identified.

The table came from immunoSEQ multiplex PCR; TCRdb's copy has only in-frame clones and leaves some out. Here the sample spans around 78,000 clones, approximately 85% being singletons. The germline CDR1 and CDR2 sequences are LGHNA and YSLEER. CDR3 length: 15 residues. The V gene lost 8 bases and the J gene lost 1 base, with 17 bases spanning the gap. The TCR originated in an adult in good health. This material consisted of peripheral blood, taken on day 0 of MenACWY control vaccination. The chain uses TRBV4-3 and TRBJ1-1; a possible D gene is TRBD1 (5 bases). CDR3 in amino acids: CASRDSDSQNTEAFF. CDR3 DNA sequence: TGCGCCAGCCGAGATTCCGACAGCCAGAACACTGAAGCTTTCTTT.